This paragraph reports one T cell receptor (beta chain). Assay used: immunoSEQ multiplex PCR; TCRdb lists only in-frame clones, some missing. The table lists around 200,000 clones, roughly 85% of them singletons. The record originates from a study of blood T cell repertoires in COVID-19. Across the study: Acute and convalescent COVID-19 samples came from the United States, Italy and Spain. The cDNA or gDNA used as material had been derived from T cells, B-cell-depleted T cells, or PBMCs.

Trimming removed 5 bases at V and 0 bases at J, with 13 bases between. Germline loops: CDR1 SGHVS, CDR2 FQNEAQ. The CDR3 runs to 15 residues. The receptor's source is a woman older than 75 with acute or convalescent COVID-19. Sequencing input: peripheral blood. The genes are TRBV7-8 and TRBJ1-1, with a weak D call TRBD1 (5 bases). CDR3 DNA sequence: TGTGCCAGCAGCATACGAACAGGAATGAACACTGAAGCTTTCTTT. Protein: CASSIRTGMNTEAFF.